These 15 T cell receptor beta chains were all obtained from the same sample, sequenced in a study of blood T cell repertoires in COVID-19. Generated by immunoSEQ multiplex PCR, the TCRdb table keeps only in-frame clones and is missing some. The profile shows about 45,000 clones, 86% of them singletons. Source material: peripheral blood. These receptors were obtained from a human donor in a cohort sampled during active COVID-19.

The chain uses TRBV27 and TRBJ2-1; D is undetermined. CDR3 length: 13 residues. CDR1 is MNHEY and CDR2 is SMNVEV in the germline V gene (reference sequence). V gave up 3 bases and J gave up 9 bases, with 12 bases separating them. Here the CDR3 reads CASSFFSTGEQFF. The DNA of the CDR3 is TGTGCCAGCAGTTTTTTCTCGACTGGTGAGCAGTTCTTC.

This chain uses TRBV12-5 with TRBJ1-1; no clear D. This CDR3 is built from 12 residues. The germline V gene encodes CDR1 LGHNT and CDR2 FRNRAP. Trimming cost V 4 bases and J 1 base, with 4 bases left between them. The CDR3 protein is CASGSSNTEAFF. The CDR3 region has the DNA TGTGCTAGTGGTTCCTCGAACACTGAAGCTTTCTTT.

The chain's CDR3 is CASSNTINTGELFF. In DNA form, the CDR3 reads TGTGCCAGCAGTAATACAATTAACACCGGGGAGCTGTTTTTT. V and J are TRBV11-1 and TRBJ2-2; no reliable D call. V shed 6 bases and J shed 2 bases, with 10 bases lying between them. CDR3 size: 14 residues. Looked up from germline, CDR1 is SGHAT and CDR2 is FQDESV (reference sequence).

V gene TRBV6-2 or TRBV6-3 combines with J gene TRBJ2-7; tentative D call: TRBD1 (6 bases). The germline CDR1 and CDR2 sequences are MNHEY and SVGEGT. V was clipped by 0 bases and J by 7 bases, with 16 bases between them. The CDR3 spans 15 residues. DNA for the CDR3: TGTGCCAGCAGTTACTCCCGACAGGTACTAGGGGAGCAGTACTTC. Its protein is CASSYSRQVLGEQYF.

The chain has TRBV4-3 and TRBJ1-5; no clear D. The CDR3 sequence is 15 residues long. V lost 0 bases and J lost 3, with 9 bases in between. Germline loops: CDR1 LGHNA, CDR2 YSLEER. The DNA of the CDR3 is TGCGCCAGCAGCCAAGATTGGCAGGCCAATCAGCCCCAGCATTTT. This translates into CASSQDWQANQPQHF.

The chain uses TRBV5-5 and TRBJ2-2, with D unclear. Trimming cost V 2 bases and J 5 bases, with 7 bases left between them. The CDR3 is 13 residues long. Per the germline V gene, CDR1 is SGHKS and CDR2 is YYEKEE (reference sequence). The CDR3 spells CASSLRWTGELFF. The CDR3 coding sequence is TGTGCCAGCAGCTTACGGTGGACCGGGGAGCTGTTTTTT. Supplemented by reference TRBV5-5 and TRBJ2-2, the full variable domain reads DAGVTQSPTHLIKTRGQQVTLRCSPISGHKSVSWYQQVLGQGPQFIFQYYEKEERGRGNFPDRFSARQFPNYSSELNVNALLLGDSALYLCASSLRWTGELFFGEGSRLTVL.

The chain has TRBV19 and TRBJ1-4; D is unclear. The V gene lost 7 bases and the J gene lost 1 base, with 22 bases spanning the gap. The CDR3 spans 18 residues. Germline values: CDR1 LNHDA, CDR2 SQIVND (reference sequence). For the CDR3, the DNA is TGTGCCAGTAACCACCCGCGGGGATCCGGTGGAACTAATGAAAAACTGTTTTTT. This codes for CASNHPRGSGGTNEKLFF.

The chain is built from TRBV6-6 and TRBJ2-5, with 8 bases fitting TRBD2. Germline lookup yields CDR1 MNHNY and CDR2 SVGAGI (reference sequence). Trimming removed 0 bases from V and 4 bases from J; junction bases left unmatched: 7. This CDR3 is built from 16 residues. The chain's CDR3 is CASSYSGGGQGETQYF. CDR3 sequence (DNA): TGTGCCAGCAGTTACTCGGGCGGGGGGCAAGGAGAGACCCAGTACTTC.

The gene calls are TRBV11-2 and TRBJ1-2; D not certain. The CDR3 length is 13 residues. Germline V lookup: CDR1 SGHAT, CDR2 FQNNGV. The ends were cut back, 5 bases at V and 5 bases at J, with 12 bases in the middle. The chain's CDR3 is CASSVDGKYGYTF. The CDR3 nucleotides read TGTGCCAGCAGCGTCGACGGGAAATATGGCTACACCTTC.

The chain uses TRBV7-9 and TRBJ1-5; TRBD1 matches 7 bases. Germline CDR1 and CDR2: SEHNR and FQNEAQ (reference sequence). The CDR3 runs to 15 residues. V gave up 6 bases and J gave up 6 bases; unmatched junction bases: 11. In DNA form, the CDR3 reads TGTGCCAGCAGTTATGACAGGGAAGAATCTCAGCCCCAGCATTTT. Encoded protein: CASSYDREESQPQHF.

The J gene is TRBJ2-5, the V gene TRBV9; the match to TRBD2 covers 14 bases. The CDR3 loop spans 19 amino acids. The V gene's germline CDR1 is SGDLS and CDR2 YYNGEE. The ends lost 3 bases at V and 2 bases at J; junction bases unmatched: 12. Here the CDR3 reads CASSAAGGTSGGRQETQYF. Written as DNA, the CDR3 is TGTGCCAGCAGCGCGGCCGGAGGGACTAGCGGGGGCCGTCAAGAGACCCAGTACTTC.

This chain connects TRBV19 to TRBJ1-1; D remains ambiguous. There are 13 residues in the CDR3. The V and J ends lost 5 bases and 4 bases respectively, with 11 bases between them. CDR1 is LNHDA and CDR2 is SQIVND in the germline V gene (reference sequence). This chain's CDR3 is CASSPSGSTEAFF. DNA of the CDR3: TGTGCCAGTAGTCCCTCGGGGAGCACTGAAGCTTTCTTT.

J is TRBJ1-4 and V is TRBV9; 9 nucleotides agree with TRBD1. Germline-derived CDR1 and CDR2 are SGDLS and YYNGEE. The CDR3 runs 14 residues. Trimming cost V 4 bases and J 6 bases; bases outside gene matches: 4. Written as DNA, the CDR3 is TGTGCCAGCAGCCCTAGGACAGGGGATGAAAAACTGTTTTTT. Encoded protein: CASSPRTGDEKLFF.

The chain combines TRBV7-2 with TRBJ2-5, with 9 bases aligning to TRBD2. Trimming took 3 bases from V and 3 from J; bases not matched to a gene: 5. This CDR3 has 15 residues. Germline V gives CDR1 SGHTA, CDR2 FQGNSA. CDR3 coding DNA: TGTGCCAGCAGCTTCGGGCGGGGGGGAGAAGAGACCCAGTACTTC. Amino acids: CASSFGRGGEETQYF.

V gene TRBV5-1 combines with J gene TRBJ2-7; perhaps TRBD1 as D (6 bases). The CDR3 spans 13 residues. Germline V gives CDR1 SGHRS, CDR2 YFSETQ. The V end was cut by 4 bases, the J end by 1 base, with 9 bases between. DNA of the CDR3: TGCGCCAGCAGCGTACAGGGTTCCTACGAGCAGTACTTC. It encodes CASSVQGSYEQYF. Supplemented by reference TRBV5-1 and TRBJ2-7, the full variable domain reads KAGVTQTPRYLIKTRGQQVTLSCSPISGHRSVSWYQQTPGQGLQFLFEYFSETQRNKGNFPGRFSGRQFSNSRSEMNVSTLELGDSALYLCASSVQGSYEQYFGPGTRLTVT.